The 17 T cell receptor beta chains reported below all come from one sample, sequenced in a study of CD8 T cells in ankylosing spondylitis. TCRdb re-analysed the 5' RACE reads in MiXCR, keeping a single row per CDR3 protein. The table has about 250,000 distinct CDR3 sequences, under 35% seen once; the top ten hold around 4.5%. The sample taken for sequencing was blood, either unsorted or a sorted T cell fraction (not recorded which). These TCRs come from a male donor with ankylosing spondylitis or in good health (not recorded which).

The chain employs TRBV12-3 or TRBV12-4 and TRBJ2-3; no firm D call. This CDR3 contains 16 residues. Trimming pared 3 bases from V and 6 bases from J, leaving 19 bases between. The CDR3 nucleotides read TGTGCCAGCAGTTTTTCCCCGGTAAAGTCATCCGATACGCAGTATTTT. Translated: CASSFSPVKSSDTQYF.

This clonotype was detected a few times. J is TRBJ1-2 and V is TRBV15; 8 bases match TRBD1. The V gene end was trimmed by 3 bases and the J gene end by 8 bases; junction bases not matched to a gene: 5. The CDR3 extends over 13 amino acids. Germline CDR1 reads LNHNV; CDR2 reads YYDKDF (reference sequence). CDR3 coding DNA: TGTGCCACCAGCAGCGGACAGGGCGAAGGCTACACCTTC. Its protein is CATSSGQGEGYTF.

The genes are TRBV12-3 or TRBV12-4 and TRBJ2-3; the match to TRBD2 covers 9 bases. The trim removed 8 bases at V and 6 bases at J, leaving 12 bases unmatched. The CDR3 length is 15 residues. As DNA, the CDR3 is TGTGCCAGCCTCCCGGGACTAGCAGGGGCCGATACGCAGTATTTT. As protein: CASLPGLAGADTQYF.

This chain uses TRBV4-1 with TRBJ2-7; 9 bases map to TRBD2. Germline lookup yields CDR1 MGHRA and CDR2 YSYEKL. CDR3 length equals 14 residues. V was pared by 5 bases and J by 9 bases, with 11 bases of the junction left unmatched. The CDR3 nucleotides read TGCGCCAGCAGCTATCAACTAGCGGGCCAGAGGCAGTACTTC. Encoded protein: CASSYQLAGQRQYF.

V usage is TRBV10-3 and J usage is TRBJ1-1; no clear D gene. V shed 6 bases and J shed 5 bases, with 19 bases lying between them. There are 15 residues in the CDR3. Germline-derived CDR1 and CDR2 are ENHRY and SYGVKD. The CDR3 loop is CAISGSLTQGTEAFF. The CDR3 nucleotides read TGTGCCATCAGCGGCAGCCTAACTCAAGGGACTGAAGCTTTCTTT.

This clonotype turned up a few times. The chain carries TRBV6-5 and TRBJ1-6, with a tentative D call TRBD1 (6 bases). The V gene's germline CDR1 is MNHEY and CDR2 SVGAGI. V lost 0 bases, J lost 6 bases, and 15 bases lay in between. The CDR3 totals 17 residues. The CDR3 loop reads CASSYSSGSGANSPLHF. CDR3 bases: TGTGCCAGCAGTTACTCGTCCGGGTCGGGGGCTAATTCACCCCTCCACTTT.

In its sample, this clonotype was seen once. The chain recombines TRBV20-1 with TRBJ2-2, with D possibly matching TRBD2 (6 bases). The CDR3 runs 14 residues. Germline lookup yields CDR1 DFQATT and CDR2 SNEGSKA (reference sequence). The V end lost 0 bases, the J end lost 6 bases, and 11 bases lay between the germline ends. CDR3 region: CSAREAGRSGELFF. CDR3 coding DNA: TGCAGTGCTAGAGAGGCGGGAAGGTCCGGGGAGCTGTTTTTT.

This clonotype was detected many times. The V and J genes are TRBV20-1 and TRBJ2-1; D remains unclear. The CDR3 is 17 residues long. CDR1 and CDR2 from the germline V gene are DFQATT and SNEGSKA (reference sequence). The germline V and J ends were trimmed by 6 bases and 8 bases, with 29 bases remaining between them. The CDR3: CSAILGRVRREEDEQFF. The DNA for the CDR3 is TGCAGTGCCATCCTGGGCCGTGTGAGACGTGAAGAGGATGAGCAGTTCTTC.

In DNA form, the CDR3 reads TGCAGCGTTGAAGGTGTAGCGGGGAGCCCCTATACGCAGTATTTT. Amino acid sequence: CSVEGVAGSPYTQYF. This chain joins TRBV29-1 and TRBJ2-3, with 8 bases lining up with TRBD2. The CDR3 is 15 residues long. In germline, CDR1 is SQVTM, CDR2 ANQGSEA. V lost 1 base to trimming and J lost 7 bases; unmatched junction nucleotides: 10.

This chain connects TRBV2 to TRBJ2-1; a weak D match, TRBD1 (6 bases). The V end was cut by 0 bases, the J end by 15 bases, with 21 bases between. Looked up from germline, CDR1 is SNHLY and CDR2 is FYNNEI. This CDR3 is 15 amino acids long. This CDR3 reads CASSEAETGGRRRFF. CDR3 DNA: TGTGCCAGCAGTGAAGCCGAGACAGGTGGTCGTCGACGGTTCTTC.

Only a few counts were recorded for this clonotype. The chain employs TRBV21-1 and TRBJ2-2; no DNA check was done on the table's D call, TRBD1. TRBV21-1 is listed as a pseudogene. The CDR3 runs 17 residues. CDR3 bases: TGTGCCAGCAGCAAAGTTAAGGGACAGGCGAACACCGGGGAGCTGTTTTTT. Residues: CASSKVKGQANTGELFF.

As DNA, the CDR3 is TGTGCCAGCAGCCGTCCCGGTGGGGTGATCACCGGGGAGCTGTTTTTT. Its translation: CASSRPGGVITGELFF. The chain has TRBV4-2 and TRBJ2-2; no clear D. V shed 4 bases and J shed 4 bases, with 16 bases lying between them. Germline CDR1 reads LGHNA; CDR2 reads YNFKEQ. The CDR3 length is 16 residues.

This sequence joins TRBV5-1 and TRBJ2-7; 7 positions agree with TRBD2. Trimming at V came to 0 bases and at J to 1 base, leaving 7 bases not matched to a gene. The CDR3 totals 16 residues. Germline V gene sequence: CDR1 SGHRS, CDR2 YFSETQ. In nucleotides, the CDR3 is TGCGCCAGCAGCTTGGCGTTCAGCGGGGCGTCCTACGAGCAGTACTTC. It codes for CASSLAFSGASYEQYF.

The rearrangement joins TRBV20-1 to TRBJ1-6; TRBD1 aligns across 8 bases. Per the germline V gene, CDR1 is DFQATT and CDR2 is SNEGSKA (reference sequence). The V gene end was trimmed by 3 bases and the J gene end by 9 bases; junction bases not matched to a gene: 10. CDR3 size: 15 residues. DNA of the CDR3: TGCAGTGCTAGGGGTAGACAGGGGAGTGTTTCACCCCTCCACTTT. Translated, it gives CSARGRQGSVSPLHF.

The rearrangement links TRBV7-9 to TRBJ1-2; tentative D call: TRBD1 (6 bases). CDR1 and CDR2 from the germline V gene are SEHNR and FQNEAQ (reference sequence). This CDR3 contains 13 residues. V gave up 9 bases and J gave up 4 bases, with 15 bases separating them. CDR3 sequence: CASVAGGAYGYTF. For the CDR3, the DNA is TGTGCCAGTGTCGCGGGGGGCGCCTATGGCTACACCTTC.

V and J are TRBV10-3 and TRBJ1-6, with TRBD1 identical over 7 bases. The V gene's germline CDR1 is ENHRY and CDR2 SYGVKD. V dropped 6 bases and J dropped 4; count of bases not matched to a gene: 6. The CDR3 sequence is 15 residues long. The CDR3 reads CAIREGQTYNSPLHF. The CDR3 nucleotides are TGTGCCATCAGGGAGGGACAGACTTATAATTCACCCCTCCACTTT.

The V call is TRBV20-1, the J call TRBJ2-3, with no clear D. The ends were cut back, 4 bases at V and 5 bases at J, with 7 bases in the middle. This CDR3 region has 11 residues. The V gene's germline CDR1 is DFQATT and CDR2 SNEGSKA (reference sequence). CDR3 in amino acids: CSAKTGDTQYF. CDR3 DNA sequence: TGCAGTGCTAAAACGGGAGATACGCAGTATTTT.